This T cell receptor beta chain originates from a study of graft-versus-host responses after intestinal transplantation. Study at large: Isolated intestinal, liver-intestinal, or multivisceral transplants had been given to the recipients.

To note about this clone: Its specificity is unknown.

Assay used: immunoSEQ multiplex PCR; TCRdb lists only in-frame clones, some missing. The sample has roughly 43,000 clones; roughly 94% are singletons. Per the germline V gene, CDR1 is SNHLY and CDR2 is FYNNEI. The V segment lost 6 bases and the J segment 7 bases; nucleotides outside the gene matches: 8. The CDR3 contains 15 residues. Findings of the study overall: Patients who carried graft-donor T cell macrochimerism also had high graft-versus-host to host-versus-graft clonal ratios in their allografts.

This receptor was taken from a human patient who received an intestinal transplant, so some T cells may come from the graft donor. The chain joins TRBV2 to TRBJ2-2; 10 bases match TRBD1. The sequencing used PBMCs, collected roughly 51 weeks after intestinal transplant. The CDR3 nucleotides are TGTGCCAGCAGAACCGGGACAGGGGTAAACGGGGAGCTGTTTTTT. Translation: CASRTGTGVNGELFF.